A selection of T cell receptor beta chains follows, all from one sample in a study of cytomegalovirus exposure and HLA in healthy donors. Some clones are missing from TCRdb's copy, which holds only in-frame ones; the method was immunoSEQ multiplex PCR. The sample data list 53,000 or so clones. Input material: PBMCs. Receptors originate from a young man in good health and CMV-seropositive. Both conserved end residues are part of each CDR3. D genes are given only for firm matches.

CDR3nt: TGTGCCAGCAGCCCACAGGGTGGATGGAACACTGAAGCTTTCTTT
CDR3aa: CASSPQGGWNTEAFF
d_gene: .
j_gene: TRBJ1-1
v_gene: TRBV7-9

CDR3nt: TGTGCCAGCAGTCCCCGCAGGGGTGAAAAACTGTTTTTT
CDR3aa: CASSPRRGEKLFF
d_gene: .
j_gene: TRBJ1-4
v_gene: TRBV28

CDR3nt: TGCGCCAGCAGCTGGGATATAGCGGGAGGGCCAACCGGGGAGCTGTTTTTT
CDR3aa: CASSWDIAGGPTGELFF
d_gene: TRBD2
j_gene: TRBJ2-2
v_gene: TRBV5-1

CDR3nt: TGTGCCAGCAGTCGATTTGGGACAGGGGATCAGCCCCAGCATTTT
CDR3aa: CASSRFGTGDQPQHF
d_gene: TRBD1
j_gene: TRBJ1-5
v_gene: TRBV28

CDR3nt: TGTGCCAGTACCCCGGACAGGGATGGAAACACCATATATTTT
CDR3aa: CASTPDRDGNTIYF
d_gene: TRBD1
j_gene: TRBJ1-3
v_gene: TRBV19

CDR3nt: TGTGCCAGTAGTACCGCGGCGGAGACCCAGTACTTC
CDR3aa: CASSTAAETQYF
d_gene: .
j_gene: TRBJ2-5
v_gene: TRBV19

CDR3nt: TGCAGCGTCCGGACGGCAGGGGACGGCGAGCAGTACTTC
CDR3aa: CSVRTAGDGEQYF
d_gene: .
j_gene: TRBJ2-7
v_gene: TRBV29-1

CDR3nt: TGTGCCAGCAGCCCAACTAGCGGGAGCCCAGATACGCAGTATTTT
CDR3aa: CASSPTSGSPDTQYF
d_gene: TRBD2
j_gene: TRBJ2-3
v_gene: TRBV6-5

CDR3nt: TGTGCCACCAGCAGGTCCAGGCAAGAGACCCAGTACTTC
CDR3aa: CATSRSRQETQYF
d_gene: .
j_gene: TRBJ2-5
v_gene: TRBV15

CDR3nt: TGTGCCACGGGCAGAGCGGACACCGGGGAGCTGTTTTTT
CDR3aa: CATGRADTGELFF
d_gene: .
j_gene: TRBJ2-2
v_gene: TRBV5-6

CDR3nt: TGTGCCAGCAGCACCGGACAGGCGGGTGAAGCTTTCTTT
CDR3aa: CASSTGQAGEAFF
d_gene: TRBD1
j_gene: TRBJ1-1
v_gene: TRBV7-2

CDR3nt: TGTGCCAGCAGGCGAGTCGACTATGGCTACACCTTC
CDR3aa: CASRRVDYGYTF
d_gene: .
j_gene: TRBJ1-2
v_gene: TRBV2

CDR3nt: TGCAGTGCTTTAGCGGGAGTGCAGTTCTTC
CDR3aa: CSALAGVQFF
d_gene: TRBD2
j_gene: TRBJ2-1
v_gene: TRBV20-1

CDR3nt: TGTGCCTCCAGTAGGGGGAATGAAAAACTGTTTTTT
CDR3aa: CASSRGNEKLFF
d_gene: .
j_gene: TRBJ1-4
v_gene: TRBV28

CDR3nt: TGTGCCAGTAGTAGGGAGGGTAAGGAGACCCAGTACTTC
CDR3aa: CASSREGKETQYF
d_gene: TRBD2
j_gene: TRBJ2-5
v_gene: TRBV19

CDR3nt: TGTGCCAGCAGTGTTATAACAGACCCCTCCTACGAGCAGTACTTC
CDR3aa: CASSVITDPSYEQYF
d_gene: .
j_gene: TRBJ2-7
v_gene: TRBV6-1

CDR3nt: TGTGCCAGCAGCGTAGAACAGGGTCCGAACACTGAAGCTTTCTTT
CDR3aa: CASSVEQGPNTEAFF
d_gene: .
j_gene: TRBJ1-1
v_gene: TRBV9

CDR3nt: TGTGCCAGCAGCTTAGCACGGGGCGAGCAGTACTTC
CDR3aa: CASSLARGEQYF
d_gene: .
j_gene: TRBJ2-7
v_gene: TRBV7-9

CDR3nt: TGCGCCAGCAGCTTGGGGGCTAGTGAGGGTCGTTGGGACGAGCAGTACTTC
CDR3aa: CASSLGASEGRWDEQYF
d_gene: .
j_gene: TRBJ2-7
v_gene: TRBV5-1

CDR3nt: TGTGCCAGCAGCGAGACTAGGGAGACCCAGTACTTC
CDR3aa: CASSETRETQYF
d_gene: .
j_gene: TRBJ2-5
v_gene: TRBV2

CDR3nt: TGTGCCAGCAGTTACTCGCCGGACAGTTTCTATGGCTACACCTTC
CDR3aa: CASSYSPDSFYGYTF
d_gene: .
j_gene: TRBJ1-2
v_gene: TRBV6-5

CDR3nt: TGTGCCAGCAGTTTATTGGCTCTCGGAGTCCATACGCAGTATTTT
CDR3aa: CASSLLALGVHTQYF
d_gene: .
j_gene: TRBJ2-3
v_gene: TRBV27

CDR3nt: TGTGCCATCAGGGCAGGGGGGACTGGGGCCAACGTCCTGACTTTC
CDR3aa: CAIRAGGTGANVLTF
d_gene: .
j_gene: TRBJ2-6
v_gene: TRBV10-3

CDR3nt: TGCGCCAGCAGTGAGTCCCTTAGCTATGGCTACACCTTC
CDR3aa: CASSESLSYGYTF
d_gene: .
j_gene: TRBJ1-2
v_gene: TRBV10-1

CDR3nt: TGTGCCAGCAGCACGGGACAACCCTCCTACGAGCAGTACTTC
CDR3aa: CASSTGQPSYEQYF
d_gene: .
j_gene: TRBJ2-7
v_gene: TRBV11-2

CDR3nt: TGTGCCAGCAGTCGACACGGGACTAGCGGGAGAGATGGAGATACGCAGTATTTT
CDR3aa: CASSRHGTSGRDGDTQYF
d_gene: TRBD2
j_gene: TRBJ2-3
v_gene: TRBV28